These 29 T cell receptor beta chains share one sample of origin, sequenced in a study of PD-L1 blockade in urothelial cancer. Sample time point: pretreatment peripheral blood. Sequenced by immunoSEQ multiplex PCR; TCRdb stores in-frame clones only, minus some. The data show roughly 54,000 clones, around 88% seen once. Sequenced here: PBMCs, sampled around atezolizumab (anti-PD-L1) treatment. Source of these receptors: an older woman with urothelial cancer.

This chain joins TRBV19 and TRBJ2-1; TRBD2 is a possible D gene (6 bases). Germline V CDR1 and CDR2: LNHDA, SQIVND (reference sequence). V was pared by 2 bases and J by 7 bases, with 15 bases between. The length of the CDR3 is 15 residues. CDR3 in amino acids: CASSIPMGGVNEQFF. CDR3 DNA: TGTGCCAGTAGTATACCTATGGGCGGGGTTAATGAGCAGTTCTTC. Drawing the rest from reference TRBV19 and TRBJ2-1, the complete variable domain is DGGITQSPKYLFRKEGQNVTLSCEQNLNHDAMYWYRQDPGQGLRLIYYSQIVNDFQKGDIAEGYSVSREKKESFPLTVTSAQKNPTAFYLCASSIPMGGVNEQFFGPGTRLTVL.

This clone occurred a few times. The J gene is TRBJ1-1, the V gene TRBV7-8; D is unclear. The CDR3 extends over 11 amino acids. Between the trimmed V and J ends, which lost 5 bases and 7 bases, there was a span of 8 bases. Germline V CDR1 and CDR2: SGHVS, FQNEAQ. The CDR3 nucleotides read TGTGCCAGCAGCCTGAGATATGAAGCTTTCTTT. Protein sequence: CASSLRYEAFF. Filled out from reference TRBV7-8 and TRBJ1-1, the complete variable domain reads GAGVSQSPRYKVAKRGQDVALRCDPISGHVSLFWYQQALGQGPEFLTYFQNEAQLDKSGLPSDRFFAERPEGSVSTLKIQRTQQEDSAVYLCASSLRYEAFFGQGTRLTVV.

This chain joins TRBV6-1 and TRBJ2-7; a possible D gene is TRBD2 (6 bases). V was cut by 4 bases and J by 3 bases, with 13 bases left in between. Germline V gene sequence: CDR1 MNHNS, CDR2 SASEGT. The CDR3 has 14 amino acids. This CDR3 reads CASSVIGGNYEQYF. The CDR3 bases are TGTGCCAGCAGTGTTATCGGGGGTAACTACGAGCAGTACTTC.

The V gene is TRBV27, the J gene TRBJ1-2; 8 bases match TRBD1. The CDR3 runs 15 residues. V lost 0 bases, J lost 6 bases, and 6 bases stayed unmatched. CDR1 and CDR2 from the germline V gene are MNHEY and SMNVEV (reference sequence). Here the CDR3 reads CASSLSDRGINGYTF. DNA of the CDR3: TGTGCCAGCAGTTTATCAGACAGGGGAATCAATGGCTACACCTTC.

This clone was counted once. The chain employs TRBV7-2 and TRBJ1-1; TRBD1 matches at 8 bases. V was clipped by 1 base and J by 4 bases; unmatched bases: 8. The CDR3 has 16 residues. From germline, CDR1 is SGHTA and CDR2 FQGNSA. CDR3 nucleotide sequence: TGTGCCAGCAGCTTAGACCCAGGGGGCCGTGTCACTGAAGCTTTCTTT. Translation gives CASSLDPGGRVTEAFF.

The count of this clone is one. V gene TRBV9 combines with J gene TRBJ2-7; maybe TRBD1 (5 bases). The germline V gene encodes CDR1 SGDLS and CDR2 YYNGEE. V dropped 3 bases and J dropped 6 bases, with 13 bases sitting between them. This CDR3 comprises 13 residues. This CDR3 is CASSEDMFGEQYF. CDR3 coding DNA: TGTGCCAGCAGCGAGGACATGTTCGGCGAGCAGTACTTC.

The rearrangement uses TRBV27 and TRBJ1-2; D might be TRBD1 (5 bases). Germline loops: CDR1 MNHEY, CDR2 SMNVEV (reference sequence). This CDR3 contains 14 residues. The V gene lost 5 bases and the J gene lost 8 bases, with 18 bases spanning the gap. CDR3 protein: CASSSAQALGGYTF. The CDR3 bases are TGTGCCAGCAGTAGTGCACAGGCCCTCGGGGGCTACACCTTC.

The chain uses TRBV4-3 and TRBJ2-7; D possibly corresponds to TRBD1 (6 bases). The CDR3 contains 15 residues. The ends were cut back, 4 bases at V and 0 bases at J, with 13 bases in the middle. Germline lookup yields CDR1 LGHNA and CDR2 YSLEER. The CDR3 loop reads CASSPSLGASYEQYF. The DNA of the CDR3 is TGCGCCAGCAGCCCCTCTTTGGGGGCCTCCTACGAGCAGTACTTC.

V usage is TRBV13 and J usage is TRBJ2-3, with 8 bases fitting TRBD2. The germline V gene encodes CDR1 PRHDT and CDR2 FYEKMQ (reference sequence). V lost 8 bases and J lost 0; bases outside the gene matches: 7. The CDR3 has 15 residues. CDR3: CASRTSGSSTDTQYF. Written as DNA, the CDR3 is TGTGCCAGCCGAACTAGCGGATCTAGCACAGATACGCAGTATTTT.

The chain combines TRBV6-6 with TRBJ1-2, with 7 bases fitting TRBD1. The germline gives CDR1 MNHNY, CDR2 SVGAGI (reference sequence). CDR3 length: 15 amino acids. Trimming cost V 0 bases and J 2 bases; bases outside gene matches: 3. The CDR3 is CASSYSKGGNYGYTF. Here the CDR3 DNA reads TGTGCCAGCAGTTACTCAAAAGGGGGCAACTATGGCTACACCTTC.

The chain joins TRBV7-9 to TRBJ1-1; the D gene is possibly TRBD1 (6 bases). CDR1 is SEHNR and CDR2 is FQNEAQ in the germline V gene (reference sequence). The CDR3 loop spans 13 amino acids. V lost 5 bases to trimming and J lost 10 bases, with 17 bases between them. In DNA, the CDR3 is TGTGCCAGCAGCCCCGTTGCGGGGGCCGGAGCTTTCTTT. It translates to CASSPVAGAGAFF.

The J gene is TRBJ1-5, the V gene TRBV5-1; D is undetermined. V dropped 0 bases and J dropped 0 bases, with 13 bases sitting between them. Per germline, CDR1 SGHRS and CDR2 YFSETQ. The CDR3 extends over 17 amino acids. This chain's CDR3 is CASSLVPADDSNQPQHF. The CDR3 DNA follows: TGCGCCAGCAGCTTGGTTCCGGCGGATGATAGCAATCAGCCCCAGCATTTT.

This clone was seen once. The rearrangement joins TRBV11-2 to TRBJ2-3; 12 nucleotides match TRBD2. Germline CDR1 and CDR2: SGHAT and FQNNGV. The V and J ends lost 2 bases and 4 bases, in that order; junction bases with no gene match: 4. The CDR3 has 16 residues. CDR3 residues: CASSLQRLAGADTQYF. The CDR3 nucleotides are TGTGCCAGCAGCTTACAAAGACTAGCGGGAGCAGATACGCAGTATTTT.

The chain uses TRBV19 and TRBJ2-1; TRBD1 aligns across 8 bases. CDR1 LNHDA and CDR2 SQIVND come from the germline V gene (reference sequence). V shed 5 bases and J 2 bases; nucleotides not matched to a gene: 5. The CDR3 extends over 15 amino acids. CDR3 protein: CASSPTGGPYNEQFF. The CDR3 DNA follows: TGTGCCAGTAGTCCTACAGGGGGGCCCTACAATGAGCAGTTCTTC.

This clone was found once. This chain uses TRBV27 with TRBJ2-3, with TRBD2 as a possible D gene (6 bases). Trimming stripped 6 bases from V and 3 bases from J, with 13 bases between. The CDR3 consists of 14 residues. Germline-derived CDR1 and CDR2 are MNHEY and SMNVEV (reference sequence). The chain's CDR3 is CASRANRGTDTQYF. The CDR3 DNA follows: TGTGCCAGCAGGGCCAACCGGGGGACAGATACGCAGTATTTT.

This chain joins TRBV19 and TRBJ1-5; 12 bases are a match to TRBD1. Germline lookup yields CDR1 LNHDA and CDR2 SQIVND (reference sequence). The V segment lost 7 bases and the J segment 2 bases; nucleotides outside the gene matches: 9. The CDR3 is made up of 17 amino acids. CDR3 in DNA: TGTGCCAGTAACCCGGGACAGGGGGCTCTGGGCAATCAGCCCCAGCATTTT. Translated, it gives CASNPGQGALGNQPQHF. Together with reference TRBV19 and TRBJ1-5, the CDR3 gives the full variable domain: DGGITQSPKYLFRKEGQNVTLSCEQNLNHDAMYWYRQDPGQGLRLIYYSQIVNDFQKGDIAEGYSVSREKKESFPLTVTSAQKNPTAFYLCASNPGQGALGNQPQHFGDGTRLSIL.

The CDR3 loop is CASSPGLAGNYEQYF. The CDR3, as DNA: TGTGCCAGCAGCCCCGGACTAGCGGGGAACTACGAGCAGTACTTC. The chain couples TRBV5-5 to TRBJ2-7; 12 bases are shared with TRBD2. The CDR3 is 15 amino acids. The V segment lost 4 bases and the J segment 3 bases; nucleotides outside the gene matches: 5. CDR1 and CDR2 from the germline V gene are SGHKS and YYEKEE (reference sequence). Drawing the rest from reference TRBV5-5 and TRBJ2-7, the complete variable domain is DAGVTQSPTHLIKTRGQQVTLRCSPISGHKSVSWYQQVLGQGPQFIFQYYEKEERGRGNFPDRFSARQFPNYSSELNVNALLLGDSALYLCASSPGLAGNYEQYFGPGTRLTVT.

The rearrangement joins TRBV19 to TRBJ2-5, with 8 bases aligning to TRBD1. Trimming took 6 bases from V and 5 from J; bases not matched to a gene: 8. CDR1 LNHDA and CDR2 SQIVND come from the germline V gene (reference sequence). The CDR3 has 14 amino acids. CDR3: CASRWTGTDETQYF. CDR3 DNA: TGTGCCAGTAGGTGGACAGGGACGGACGAGACCCAGTACTTC.

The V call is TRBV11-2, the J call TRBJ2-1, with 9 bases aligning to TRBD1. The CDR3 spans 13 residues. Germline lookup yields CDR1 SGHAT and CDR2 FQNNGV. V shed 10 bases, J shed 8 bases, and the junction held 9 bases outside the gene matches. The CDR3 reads CATQSGQGDEQFF. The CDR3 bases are TGTGCCACCCAATCGGGACAGGGTGATGAGCAGTTCTTC.

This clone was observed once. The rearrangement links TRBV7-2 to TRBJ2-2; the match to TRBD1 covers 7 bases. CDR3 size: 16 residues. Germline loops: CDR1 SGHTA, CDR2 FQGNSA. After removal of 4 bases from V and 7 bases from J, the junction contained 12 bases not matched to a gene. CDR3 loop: CASSSQTGSMGGELFF. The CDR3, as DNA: TGTGCCAGCAGCTCTCAGACAGGGTCAATGGGCGGGGAGCTGTTTTTT.

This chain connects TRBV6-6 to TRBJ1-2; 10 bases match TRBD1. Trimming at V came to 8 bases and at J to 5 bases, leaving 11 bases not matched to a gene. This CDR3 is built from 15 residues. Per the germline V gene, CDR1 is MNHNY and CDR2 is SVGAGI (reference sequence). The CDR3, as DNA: TGTGCCAGCCACTCCGGGACAGGGGAAGGATATGGCTACACCTTC. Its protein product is CASHSGTGEGYGYTF.

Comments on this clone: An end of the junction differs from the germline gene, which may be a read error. This chain's CDR3 is CASSLNNNGQFF. The CDR3 coding sequence is TGTGCCAGCAGCCTTAACAACAATGGGCAGTTCTTC. The gene calls are TRBV13 and TRBJ2-1, with D uncertain. The CDR3 sequence is 12 residues long. The germline V gene has CDR1 PRHDT and CDR2 FYEKMQ (reference sequence).

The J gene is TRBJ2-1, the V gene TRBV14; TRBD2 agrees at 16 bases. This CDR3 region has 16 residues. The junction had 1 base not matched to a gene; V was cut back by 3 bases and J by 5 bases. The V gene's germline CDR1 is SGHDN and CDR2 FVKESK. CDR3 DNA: TGTGCCAGCAGCCAGGGACTAGCGGGGGGGCACAATGAGCAGTTCTTC. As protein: CASSQGLAGGHNEQFF.

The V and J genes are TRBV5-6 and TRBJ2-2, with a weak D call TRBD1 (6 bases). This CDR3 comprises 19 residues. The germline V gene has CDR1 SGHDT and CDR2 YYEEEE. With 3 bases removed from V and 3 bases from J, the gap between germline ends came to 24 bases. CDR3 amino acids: CASSSAFGAGTYDTGELFF. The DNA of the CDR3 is TGTGCCAGCAGCTCGGCGTTCGGGGCAGGGACATATGACACCGGGGAGCTGTTTTTT. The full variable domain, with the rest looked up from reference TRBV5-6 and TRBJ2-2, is DAGVTQSPTHLIKTRGQQVTLRCSPKSGHDTVSWYQQALGQGPQFIFQYYEEEERQRGNFPDRFSGHQFPNYSSELNVNALLLGDSALYLCASSSAFGAGTYDTGELFFGEGSRLTVL.

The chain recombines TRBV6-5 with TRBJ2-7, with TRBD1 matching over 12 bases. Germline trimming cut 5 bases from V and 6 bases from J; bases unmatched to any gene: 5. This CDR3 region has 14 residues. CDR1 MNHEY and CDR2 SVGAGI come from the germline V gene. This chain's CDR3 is CASSAGTGGAEQYF. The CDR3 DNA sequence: TGTGCCAGCAGTGCCGGGACAGGGGGCGCCGAGCAGTACTTC.

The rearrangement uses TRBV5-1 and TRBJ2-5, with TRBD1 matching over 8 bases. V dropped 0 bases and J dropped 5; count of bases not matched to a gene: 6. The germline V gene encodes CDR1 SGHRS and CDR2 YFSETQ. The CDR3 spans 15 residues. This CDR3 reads CASSLGTGFIETQYF. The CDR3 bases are TGCGCCAGCAGCTTGGGGACAGGGTTTATTGAGACCCAGTACTTC.

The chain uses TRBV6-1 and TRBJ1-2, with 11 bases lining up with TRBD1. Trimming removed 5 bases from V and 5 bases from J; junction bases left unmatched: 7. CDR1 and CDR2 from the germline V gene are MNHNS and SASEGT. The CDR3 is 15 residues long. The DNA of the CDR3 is TGTGCCAGCAGTTCACAAGGACAGGGGGCTTATGGCTACACCTTC. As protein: CASSSQGQGAYGYTF.

CDR3 amino acids: CASSQEASGGAYEQYF. DNA of the CDR3: TGCGCCAGCAGCCAAGAAGCTAGCGGGGGGGCGTACGAGCAGTACTTC. This chain joins TRBV4-3 and TRBJ2-7; 12 bases match TRBD2. CDR3 length: 16 amino acids. Germline-derived CDR1 and CDR2 are LGHNA and YSLEER. J gave up 4 bases and V 0 bases, and 4 bases lay outside the gene matches.

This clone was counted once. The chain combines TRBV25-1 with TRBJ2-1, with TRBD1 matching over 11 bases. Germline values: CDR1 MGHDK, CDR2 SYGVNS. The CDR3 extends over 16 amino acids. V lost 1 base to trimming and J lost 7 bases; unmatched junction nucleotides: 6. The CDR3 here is CASSEFGQGAGNEQFF. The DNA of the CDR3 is TGTGCCAGCAGTGAATTTGGACAGGGGGCGGGTAATGAGCAGTTCTTC.